The clone carrying this TCR beta chain was detected only a few times. The antigen is not known. The data were taken from a study of blood T cells in healthy people across ages. With a J-beta primer mix and a sample-barcoded 5' primer, a second PCR ran about 7 to 12 cycles. TCRdb recomputed calls from the 5' RACE reads with MiXCR, one row per CDR3 protein. The sample has about 940,000 distinct CDR3 sequences, 45% to 50% seen once. In germline, CDR1 is MNHEY, CDR2 SVGAGI. V was shortened by 4 bases and J by 0 bases, with 9 bases between the two germline ends. The CDR3 contains 14 residues. Study findings and constraints: There was no known CMV status for donors, so expanded clonotype changes were possibly confounded. Roughly linear age-related decline in beta diversity appeared, significant by age about 40.

The V gene is TRBV6-5, the J gene TRBJ1-1, with a possible D match to TRBD1 (5 bases). What was sequenced was blood. The receptor comes from a man aged 25-45 years in good health. Written as DNA, the CDR3 is TGTGCCAGCAGTTGGGCGGGACTGAACACTGAAGCTTTCTTT. Translation gives CASSWAGLNTEAFF.